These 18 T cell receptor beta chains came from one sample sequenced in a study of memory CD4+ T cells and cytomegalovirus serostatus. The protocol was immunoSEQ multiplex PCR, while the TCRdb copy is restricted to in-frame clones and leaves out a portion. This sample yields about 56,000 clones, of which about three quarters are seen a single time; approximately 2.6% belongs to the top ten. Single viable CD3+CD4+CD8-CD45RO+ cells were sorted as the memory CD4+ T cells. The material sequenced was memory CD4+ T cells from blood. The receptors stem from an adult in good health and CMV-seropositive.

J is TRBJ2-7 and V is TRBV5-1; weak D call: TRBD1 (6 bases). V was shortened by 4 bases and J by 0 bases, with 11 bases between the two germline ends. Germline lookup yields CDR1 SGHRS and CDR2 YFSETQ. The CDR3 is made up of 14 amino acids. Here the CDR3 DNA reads TGCGCCAGCAGCCGGGACACCGACTCCTACGAGCAGTACGTC. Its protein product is CASSRDTDSYEQYV.

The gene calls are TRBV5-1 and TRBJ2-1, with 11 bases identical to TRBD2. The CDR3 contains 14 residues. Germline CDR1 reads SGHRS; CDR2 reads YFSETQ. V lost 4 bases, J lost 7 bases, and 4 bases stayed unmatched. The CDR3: CASSVTSGGNEQFF. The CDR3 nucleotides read TGCGCCAGCAGCGTTACTAGCGGGGGTAATGAGCAGTTCTTC.

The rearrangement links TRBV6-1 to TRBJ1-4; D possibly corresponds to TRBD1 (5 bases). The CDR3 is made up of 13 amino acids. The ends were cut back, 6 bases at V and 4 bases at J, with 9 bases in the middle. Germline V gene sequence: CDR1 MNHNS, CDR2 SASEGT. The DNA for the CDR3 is TGTGCCAGCAGGGGGGGACTTAATGAAAAACTGTTTTTT. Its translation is CASRGGLNEKLFF.

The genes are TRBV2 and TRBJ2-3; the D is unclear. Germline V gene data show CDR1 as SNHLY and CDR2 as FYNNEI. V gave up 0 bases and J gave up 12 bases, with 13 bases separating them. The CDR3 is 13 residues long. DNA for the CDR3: TGTGCCAGCAGTGAAGCACGCCCGGCTCTCCAGTATTTT. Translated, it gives CASSEARPALQYF.

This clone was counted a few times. The CDR3 DNA is TGTGCCAGTAGTTGGAGTACCAATCAGCCCCAGCATTTT. It yields the protein CASSWSTNQPQHF. This chain connects TRBV19 to TRBJ1-5; the D is unclear. Trimming stripped 5 bases from V and 3 bases from J, with 8 bases between. Looked up from germline, CDR1 is LNHDA and CDR2 is SQIVND (reference sequence). The CDR3 has 13 amino acids. Drawing the rest from reference TRBV19 and TRBJ1-5, the complete variable domain is DGGITQSPKYLFRKEGQNVTLSCEQNLNHDAMYWYRQDPGQGLRLIYYSQIVNDFQKGDIAEGYSVSREKKESFPLTVTSAQKNPTAFYLCASSWSTNQPQHFGDGTRLSIL.

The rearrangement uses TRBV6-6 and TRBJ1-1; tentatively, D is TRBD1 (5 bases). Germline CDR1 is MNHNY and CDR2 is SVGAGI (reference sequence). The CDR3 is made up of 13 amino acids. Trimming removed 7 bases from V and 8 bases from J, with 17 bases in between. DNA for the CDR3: TGTGCCAGCACTCCCGGGCTCGGGGGGGAAGCTTTCTTT. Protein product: CASTPGLGGEAFF.

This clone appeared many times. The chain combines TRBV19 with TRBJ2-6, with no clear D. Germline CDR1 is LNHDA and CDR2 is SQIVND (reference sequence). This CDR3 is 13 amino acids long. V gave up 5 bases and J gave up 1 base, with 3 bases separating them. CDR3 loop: CASSQSGANVLTF. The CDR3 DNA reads TGTGCCAGTAGTCAATCTGGGGCCAACGTCCTGACTTTC. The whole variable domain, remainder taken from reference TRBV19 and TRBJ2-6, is DGGITQSPKYLFRKEGQNVTLSCEQNLNHDAMYWYRQDPGQGLRLIYYSQIVNDFQKGDIAEGYSVSREKKESFPLTVTSAQKNPTAFYLCASSQSGANVLTFGAGSRLTVL.

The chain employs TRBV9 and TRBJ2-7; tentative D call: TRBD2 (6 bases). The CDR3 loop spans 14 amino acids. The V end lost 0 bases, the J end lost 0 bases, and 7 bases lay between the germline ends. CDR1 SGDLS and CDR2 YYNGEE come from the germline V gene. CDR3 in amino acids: CASSVGLGSYEQYF. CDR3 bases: TGTGCCAGCAGCGTAGGACTAGGCTCCTACGAGCAGTACTTC.

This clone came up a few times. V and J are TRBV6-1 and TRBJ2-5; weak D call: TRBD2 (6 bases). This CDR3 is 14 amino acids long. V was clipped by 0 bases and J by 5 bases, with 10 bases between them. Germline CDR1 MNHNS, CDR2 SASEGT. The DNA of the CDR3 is TGTGCCAGCAGTGAAGCCGGGGGAAGGGAGACCCAGTACTTC. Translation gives CASSEAGGRETQYF.

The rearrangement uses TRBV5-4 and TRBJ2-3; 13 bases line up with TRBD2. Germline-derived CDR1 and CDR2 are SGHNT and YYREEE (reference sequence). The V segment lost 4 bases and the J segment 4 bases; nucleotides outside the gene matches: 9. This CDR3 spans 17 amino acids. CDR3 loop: CASSGWTSGSQADTQYF. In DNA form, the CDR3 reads TGTGCCAGCAGCGGATGGACTAGCGGGAGTCAGGCAGATACGCAGTATTTT.

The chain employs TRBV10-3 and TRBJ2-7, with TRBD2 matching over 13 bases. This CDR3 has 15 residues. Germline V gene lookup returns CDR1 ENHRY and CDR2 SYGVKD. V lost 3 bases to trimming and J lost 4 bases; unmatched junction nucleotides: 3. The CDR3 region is CAISDLLAGGYEQYF. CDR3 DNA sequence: TGTGCCATCAGTGATTTACTAGCGGGAGGGTACGAGCAGTACTTC.

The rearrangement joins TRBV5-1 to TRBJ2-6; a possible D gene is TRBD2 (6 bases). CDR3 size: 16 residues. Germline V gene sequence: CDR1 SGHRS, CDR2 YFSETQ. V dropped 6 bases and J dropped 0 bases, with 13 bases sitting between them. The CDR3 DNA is TGCGCCAGCAAGTCGACGGGAGCCTCTGGGGCCAACGTCCTGACTTTC. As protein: CASKSTGASGANVLTF.

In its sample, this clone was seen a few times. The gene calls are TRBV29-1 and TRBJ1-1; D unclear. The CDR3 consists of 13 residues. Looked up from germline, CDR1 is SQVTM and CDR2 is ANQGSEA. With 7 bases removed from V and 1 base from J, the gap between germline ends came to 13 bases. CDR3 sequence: CSGIPNENTEAFF. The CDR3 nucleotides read TGCAGCGGAATCCCGAATGAGAACACTGAAGCTTTCTTT.

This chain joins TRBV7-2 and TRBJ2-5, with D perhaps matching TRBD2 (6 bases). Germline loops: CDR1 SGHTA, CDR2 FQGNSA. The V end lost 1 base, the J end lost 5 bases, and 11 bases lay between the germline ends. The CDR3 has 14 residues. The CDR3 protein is CASSLGRGWETQYF. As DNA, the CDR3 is TGTGCCAGCAGCTTAGGGAGGGGTTGGGAGACCCAGTACTTC.

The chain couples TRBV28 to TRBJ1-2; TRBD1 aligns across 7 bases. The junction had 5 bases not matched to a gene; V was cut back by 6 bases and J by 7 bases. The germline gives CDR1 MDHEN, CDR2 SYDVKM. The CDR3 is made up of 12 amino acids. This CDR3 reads CASSRDRAGYTF. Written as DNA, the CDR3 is TGTGCCAGCAGCCGAGACAGGGCTGGCTACACCTTC.

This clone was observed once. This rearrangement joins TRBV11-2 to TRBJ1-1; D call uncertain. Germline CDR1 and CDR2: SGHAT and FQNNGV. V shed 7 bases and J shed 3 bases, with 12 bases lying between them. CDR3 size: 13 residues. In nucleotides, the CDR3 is TGTGCCAGCACTCGGCAGGAAGACACTGAAGCTTTCTTT. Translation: CASTRQEDTEAFF.

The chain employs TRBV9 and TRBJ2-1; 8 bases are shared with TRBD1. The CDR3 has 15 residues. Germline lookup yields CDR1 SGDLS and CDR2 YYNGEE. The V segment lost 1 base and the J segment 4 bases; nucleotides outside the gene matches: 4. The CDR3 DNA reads TGTGCCAGCAGCGTAAGGGACAGGATGTACAATGAGCAGTTCTTC. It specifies CASSVRDRMYNEQFF.

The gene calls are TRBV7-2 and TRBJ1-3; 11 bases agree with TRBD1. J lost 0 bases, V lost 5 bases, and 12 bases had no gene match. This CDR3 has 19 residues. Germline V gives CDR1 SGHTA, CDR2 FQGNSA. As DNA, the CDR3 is TGTGCCAGCAGCCTCTCGGGACAGGGGGTGTCAAACTCTGGAAACACCATATATTTT. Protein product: CASSLSGQGVSNSGNTIYF. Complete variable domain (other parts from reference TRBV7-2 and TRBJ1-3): GAGVSQSPSNKVTEKGKDVELRCDPISGHTALYWYRQSLGQGLEFLIYFQGNSAPDKSGLPSDRFSAERTGGSVSTLTIQRTQQEDSAVYLCASSLSGQGVSNSGNTIYFGEGSWLTVV.